The sequence of this TCR beta chain was determined in a study of T cells in Graves' hyperthyroidism and ophthalmopathy. Regions amplified from RNA transcripts were the TCR beta CDR3 regions. HTBI primers were the set used in a first-round RT-PCR of the TCR CDR3. TCRdb called the multiplex PCR reads again in MiXCR, with one record for every CDR3 protein. The data show around 350,000 distinct CDR3 sequences, with about 15% seen just once and about 18% held by the top ten. Study-wide findings and caveats: A 13 V-J signature model discriminated ophthalmopathy versus stable hyperthyroidism. In the blood, most expanded thyroid clonotypes above 0.001 appeared as well.

Looked up from germline, CDR1 is KGHSH and CDR2 is LQKENI. The CDR3 covers 13 residues. Trimming shortened V by 8 bases and J by 0 bases, and 9 bases separated the two germline ends. This clonotype was recorded at least ten times. What it binds is unknown. Patients with ophthalmopathy all had a Clinical Activity Score of at least 3, a NOSPECS grade of at least 4 and duration under 3 months. The source is a woman aged 25 to 45 with Graves' ophthalmopathy. The chain recombines TRBV18 with TRBJ2-3; D possibly corresponds to TRBD1 (5 bases). Sequencing was performed on blood. CDR3 coding DNA: TGTGCCAGCAGCCCAGGGAGCACAGATACGCAGTATTTT. Translating gives CASSPGSTDTQYF.